A selection of T cell receptor beta chains follows, all from one sample in a study of long-term antiretroviral therapy in people with HIV. The method was immunoSEQ multiplex PCR; TCRdb's version includes in-frame clones alone and lacks a portion of them. The repertoire includes roughly 36,000 clones, roughly 80% of them detected once, and over 7% sits in the top ten. The sample consisted of unsorted PBMCs, taken 0.4 years before starting antiretroviral therapy. These receptors were collected from a young man with HIV. CDR3s include the opening cysteine and the closing phenylalanine or tryptophan. The order of the fields is V gene, J gene, clone size, D gene, CDR3 protein, CDR3 DNA. D genes are given only for firm matches. A row's size may be missing; if present it is once, few, many or a size class.

>TRBV19|TRBJ2-2|-|-
CASVMGGHTGELFF
TGTGCCAGTGTCATGGGAGGTCATACCGGGGAGCTGTTTTTT
>TRBV9|TRBJ2-6|-|TRBD1
CASSISGQGITGANVLTF
TGTGCCAGCAGCATATCGGGACAGGGGATCACTGGGGCCAACGTCCTGACTTTC
>TRBV5-1|TRBJ2-1|-|-
CASSPRGEGYNEQFF
TGCGCCAGCAGCCCCAGGGGGGAAGGCTACAATGAGCAGTTCTTC
>TRBV29-1|TRBJ2-2|-|TRBD1
CSVEEGTGNTGELFF
TGCAGCGTTGAAGAAGGGACAGGAAACACCGGGGAGCTGTTTTTT
>TRBV15|TRBJ2-7|-|TRBD1
CATSIGTGAAGYEQYF
TGTGCCACCAGCATTGGGACAGGGGCCGCCGGCTACGAGCAGTACTTC
>TRBV5-1|TRBJ2-3|-|-
CASSLTGDTDTQYF
TGCGCCAGCAGCTTGACGGGGGACACAGATACGCAGTATTTT
>TRBV7-7|TRBJ2-7|-|TRBD1
CASSLDPTGNVHEQYF
TGTGCTAGCAGCTTAGATCCGACAGGGAACGTCCACGAGCAGTACTTC
>TRBV4-2|TRBJ2-1|-|-
CASSRHPSGPRGNEQFF
TGTGCCAGCAGCCGACACCCCAGTGGCCCTCGGGGGAATGAGCAGTTCTTC
>TRBV28|TRBJ2-4|-|-
CASSFEGPLAKNIQYF
TGTGCCAGCAGTTTTGAGGGGCCCCTAGCCAAAAACATTCAGTACTTC
>TRBV2|TRBJ2-1|-|-
CASSDWSRNINEQFF
TGTGCCAGCAGTGACTGGTCTAGGAATATCAATGAGCAGTTCTTC
>TRBV5-6|TRBJ1-6|once|-
CASSLEGTYNSPLHF
TGTGCCAGCAGCCTTGAGGGCACCTATAATTCACCCCTCCACTTT
>TRBV6-6|TRBJ2-7|-|-
CASSYSPRGGEQYF
TGTGCCAGCAGTTACTCTCCACGGGGTGGCGAGCAGTACTTC
>TRBV4-1|TRBJ1-4|-|TRBD1
CASSQAGGLEKLFF
TGCGCCAGCAGCCAAGCAGGGGGTCTCGAAAAACTGTTTTTT
>TRBV27|TRBJ2-3|-|-
CASSWDDTQYF
TGTGCCAGCAGTTGGGATGATACGCAGTATTTT
>TRBV7-2|TRBJ1-6|few|-
CASSFYRDSPLHF
TGTGCCAGCAGCTTCTACAGGGACTCACCCCTCCACTTT
>TRBV19|TRBJ2-6|once|TRBD1
CASTPVSRTGTGANVLTF
TGTGCCAGTACCCCAGTTTCACGGACAGGGACTGGGGCCAACGTCCTGACTTTC
>TRBV5-6|TRBJ2-7|-|TRBD1
CASSLAVSSGTGIEQYF
TGTGCCAGCAGCTTGGCCGTGTCGAGCGGGACAGGGATCGAGCAGTACTTC
>TRBV5-1|TRBJ2-1|-|-
CASSTKDSSSYNEQFF
TGCGCCAGCAGCACCAAGGACAGCAGCTCCTACAATGAGCAGTTCTTC
>TRBV19|TRBJ1-2|few|-
CASSVGQYYGYTF
TGTGCCAGTAGTGTCGGACAGTACTATGGCTACACCTTC
>TRBV10-1|TRBJ2-1|-|TRBD1
CASSDGTGHFRGEQFF
TGCGCCAGCAGTGACGGGACAGGGCACTTTAGGGGTGAGCAGTTCTTC
>TRBV5-1|TRBJ1-1|-|TRBD1
CASSLGQGALELAFF
TGCGCCAGCAGCTTGGGACAGGGGGCTTTGGAACTGGCTTTCTTT
>TRBV5-1|TRBJ2-2|-|-
CASRGDGGTGELFF
TGCGCCAGCAGGGGTGATGGGGGCACCGGGGAGCTGTTTTTT
>TRBV5-4|TRBJ2-2|-|-
CASSLGQGGQSGELFF
TGTGCCAGCAGCTTGGGGCAGGGTGGGCAATCCGGGGAGCTGTTTTTT
>TRBV30|TRBJ1-2|-|-
CASPKLRYGYTF
TGTGCCTCCCCAAAACTGCGCTATGGCTACACCTTC
>TRBV5-4|TRBJ1-1|once|-
CASSLGQNEAFF
TGTGCCAGCAGCTTAGGACAGAATGAAGCTTTCTTT
>TRBV12-2|TRBJ2-3|-|-
CASLKTLRETGGDTQYF
TGTGCAAGTCTAAAGACTCTCCGTGAAACAGGGGGAGATACGCAGTATTTT
>TRBV5-1|TRBJ2-6|-|-
CASGPRGSGANVLTF
TGCGCCAGCGGACCGAGAGGCTCTGGGGCCAACGTCCTGACTTTC
>TRBV10-3|TRBJ1-1|-|TRBD1
CAITTGQRNTEAFF
TGTGCCATCACCACGGGACAGCGGAACACTGAAGCTTTCTTT
>TRBV7-9|TRBJ2-7|-|TRBD2
CASSPIAGPLYEQYF
TGTGCCAGCAGTCCTATAGCGGGCCCCCTCTACGAGCAGTACTTC
>TRBV6-5|TRBJ1-6|-|TRBD1
CASSYDGQVSTLHF
TGTGCCAGCAGTTACGACGGACAGGTTTCTACCCTCCACTTT
>TRBV28|TRBJ2-7|few|TRBD2
CASSLGTSDEQYF
TGTGCCAGCAGTCTTGGGACTAGCGACGAGCAGTACTTC
>TRBV10-2|TRBJ1-1|-|-
CASSVQGGDKTEAFF
TGCGCCAGCAGTGTCCAGGGAGGGGATAAGACTGAAGCTTTCTTT
>TRBV27|TRBJ2-3|-|-
CASSFIREVPDTQYF
TGTGCCAGCAGTTTTATCAGGGAGGTTCCAGATACGCAGTATTTT
>TRBV6-1|TRBJ2-7|-|TRBD1
CASIGQGRGEQYF
TGTGCCAGCATTGGACAGGGCAGGGGCGAGCAGTACTTC
>TRBV30|TRBJ2-2|-|-
CAWSPLDRGTGELFF
TGTGCCTGGAGTCCCCTGGATAGAGGCACCGGGGAGCTGTTTTTT
>TRBV27|TRBJ2-6|-|-
CASRQGRIDSGANVLTF
TGTGCCAGCCGTCAGGGGCGAATCGACTCTGGGGCCAACGTCCTGACTTTC
>TRBV5-1|TRBJ2-5|-|-
CASSLNRVTQYF
TGCGCCAGCAGCTTAAACAGGGTAACCCAGTACTTC
>TRBV5-6|TRBJ2-2|-|-
CASSLDGGYTGELFF
TGTGCCAGCAGCTTGGACGGGGGATACACCGGGGAGCTGTTTTTT
>TRBV4-1|TRBJ1-6|-|-
CASSWTVGEPLHF
TGCGCCAGCAGTTGGACAGTCGGTGAACCCCTCCACTTT
>TRBV19|TRBJ2-1|-|TRBD1
CASSIEGQGYYNEQFF
TGTGCCAGTAGTATAGAGGGACAGGGCTACTACAATGAGCAGTTCTTC
>TRBV7-2|TRBJ2-3|-|TRBD2
CASSRSPREVDTQYF
TGTGCCAGCAGTCGAAGTCCGCGGGAGGTAGATACGCAGTATTTT
>TRBV6-1|TRBJ2-7|-|TRBD1
CASSAPVGQGDHEQYF
TGTGCCAGCAGTGCCCCCGTAGGACAGGGAGACCACGAGCAGTACTTC
>TRBV9|TRBJ1-2|-|-
CASSVAAGPSNYGYTF
TGTGCCAGCAGCGTCGCGGCAGGCCCATCTAACTATGGCTACACCTTC
>TRBV10-2|TRBJ2-1|-|-
CASREGVVPFF
TGCGCCAGCAGGGAGGGAGTTGTCCCGTTCTTC
>TRBV7-8|TRBJ2-3|-|-
CASSFDRKQDTQYF
TGTGCCAGCAGCTTCGACAGGAAGCAAGATACGCAGTATTTT
>TRBV28|TRBJ2-7|-|TRBD1
CASSFNARGQGEPYEQYF
TGTGCCAGCAGTTTTAACGCCAGGGGACAGGGTGAGCCCTACGAGCAGTACTTC
>TRBV19|TRBJ1-5|-|-
CASTWGSNQPQHF
TGTGCCAGTACTTGGGGGAGCAATCAGCCCCAGCATTTT
>TRBV6-5|TRBJ2-7|-|-
CASSEQVGVYEQYF
TGTGCCAGCAGTGAGCAAGTTGGAGTCTACGAGCAGTACTTC
>TRBV7-9|TRBJ2-7|-|TRBD2
CASSSPSGGAPYEQYF
TGTGCCAGCAGCTCCCCAAGCGGGGGGGCACCCTACGAGCAGTACTTC
>TRBV4-1|TRBJ2-7|-|TRBD1
CASSHSTGKGTYEQYF
TGCGCCAGCAGCCACTCGACAGGGAAAGGAACCTACGAGCAGTACTTC
>TRBV30|TRBJ2-4|-|TRBD2
CAWRTSGGKNIQYF
TGTGCCTGGAGGACTAGCGGGGGCAAAAACATTCAGTACTTC
>TRBV30|TRBJ2-6|medium-sized|-
CAWSVPAGNGANVLTF
TGTGCCTGGAGTGTACCGGCGGGGAACGGGGCCAACGTCCTGACTTTC
>TRBV5-1|TRBJ2-7|-|-
CASSLVGYEQYF
TGCGCCAGCAGCTTGGTGGGCTACGAGCAGTACTTC
>TRBV28|TRBJ2-2|-|TRBD1
CASSFLGTVNTGELFF
TGTGCCAGCAGTTTTCTCGGGACAGTCAACACCGGGGAGCTGTTTTTT
>TRBV7-2|TRBJ2-7|few|TRBD2
CASSLAREGRNEQYF
TGTGCCAGCAGCTTAGCGCGGGAGGGGAGGAACGAGCAGTACTTC